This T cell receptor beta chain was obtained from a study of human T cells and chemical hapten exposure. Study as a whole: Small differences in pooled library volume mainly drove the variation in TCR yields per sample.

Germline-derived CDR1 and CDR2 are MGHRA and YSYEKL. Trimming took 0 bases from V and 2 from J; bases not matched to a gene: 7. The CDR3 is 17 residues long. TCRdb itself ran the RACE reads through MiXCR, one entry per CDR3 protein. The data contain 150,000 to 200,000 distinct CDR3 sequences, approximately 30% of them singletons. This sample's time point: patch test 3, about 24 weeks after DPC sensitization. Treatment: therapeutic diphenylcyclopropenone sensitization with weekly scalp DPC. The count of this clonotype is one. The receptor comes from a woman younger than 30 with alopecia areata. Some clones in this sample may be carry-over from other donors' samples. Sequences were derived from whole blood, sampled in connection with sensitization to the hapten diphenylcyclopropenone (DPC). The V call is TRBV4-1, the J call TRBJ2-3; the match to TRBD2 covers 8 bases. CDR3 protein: CASSQDGVAGYTDTQYF. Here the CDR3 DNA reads TGCGCCAGCAGCCAAGATGGGGTAGCGGGATACACAGATACGCAGTATTTT.